The entry below describes one T cell receptor (beta chain). The sample belongs to a study of blood T cell repertoires in COVID-19. Background on the study: In each case, the material was cDNA or gDNA derived from T cells, B-cell-depleted T cells, or PBMCs.

Per the authors' pipeline: Amplification from reference gene primers served as the basis for estimated nucleated cell counts. Repertoires were generated with immunoSEQ multiplex PCR, while TCRdb's copy carries only in-frame clones and drops some. Clonal size and the V and J genes are those of that table, whereas D and trimming came from the DNA. The profile shows approximately 210,000 clones, 70% to 90% of them singletons. This CDR3 is built from 14 residues. Per germline, CDR1 SGHVS and CDR2 FQNEAQ. V dropped 4 bases and J dropped 10; count of bases not matched to a gene: 6. This TCR derives from a woman aged 35 to 49 who had recovered from COVID-19. Sequencing used peripheral blood. V and J are TRBV7-8 and TRBJ1-6; TRBD1 aligns across 8 bases. CDR3 in amino acids: CASSSGQGYSPLHF. The CDR3 nucleotides read TGTGCCAGCAGCTCTGGACAGGGTTACTCACCCCTCCACTTT.